This entry is about one T cell receptor beta chain. In the study's own analysis: By means of reference gene primer amplification, nucleated cell counts were estimated. Generated by immunoSEQ multiplex PCR, the TCRdb table keeps only in-frame clones and is missing some. The V and J calls and clone size come from that table; D and trimming were worked out from the DNA. The sample contains approximately 210,000 clones, roughly 90% of which appear only once. This CDR3 is built from 13 residues. The germline CDR1 and CDR2 sequences are SGHTA and FQGNSA. V gave up 0 bases and J gave up 5 bases, with 7 bases separating them. Participants, 18 to 89 years old, spanned 25 or so US areas. Two negative PCRs, clearance, or symptom resolution characterized the recovered Cohort 3 donors. This sample stems from a study of blood T cell repertoires in COVID-19. Study background: Whether acute or convalescent, the COVID-19 samples came from the United States, Italy and Spain.

The sequence was collected from a woman younger than 35 who had recovered from COVID-19. Sequences were obtained from PBMCs or T cells enriched from blood (not recorded which). The rearrangement joins TRBV7-2 to TRBJ2-5, with D unclear. For the CDR3, the DNA is TGTGCCAGCAGCTTAGCGGTGAGGGAGACCCAGTACTTC. Protein sequence: CASSLAVRETQYF.